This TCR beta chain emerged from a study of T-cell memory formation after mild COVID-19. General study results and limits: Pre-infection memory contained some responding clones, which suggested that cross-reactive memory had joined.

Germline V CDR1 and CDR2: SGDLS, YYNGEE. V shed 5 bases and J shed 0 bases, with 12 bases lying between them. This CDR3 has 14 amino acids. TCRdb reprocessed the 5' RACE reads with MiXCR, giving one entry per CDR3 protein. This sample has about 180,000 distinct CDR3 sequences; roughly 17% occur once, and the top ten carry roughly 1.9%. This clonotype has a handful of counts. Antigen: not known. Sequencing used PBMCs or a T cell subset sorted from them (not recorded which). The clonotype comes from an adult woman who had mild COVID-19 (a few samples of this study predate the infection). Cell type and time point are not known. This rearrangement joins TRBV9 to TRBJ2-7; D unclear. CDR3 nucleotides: TGTGCCAGCAGAGCAGATGCGGACTCCTACGAGCAGTACTTC. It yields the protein CASRADADSYEQYF.